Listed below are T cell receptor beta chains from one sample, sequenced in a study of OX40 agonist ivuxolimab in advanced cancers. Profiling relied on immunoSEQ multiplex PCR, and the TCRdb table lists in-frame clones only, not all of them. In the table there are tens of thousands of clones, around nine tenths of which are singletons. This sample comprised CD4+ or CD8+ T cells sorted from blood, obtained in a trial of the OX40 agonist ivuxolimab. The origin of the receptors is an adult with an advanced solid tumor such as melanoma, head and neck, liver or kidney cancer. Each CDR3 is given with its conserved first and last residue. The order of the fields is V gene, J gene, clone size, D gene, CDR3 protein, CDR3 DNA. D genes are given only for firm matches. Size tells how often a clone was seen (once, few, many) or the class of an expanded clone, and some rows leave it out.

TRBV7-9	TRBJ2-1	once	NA	CASSRLNNEQFF	TGTGCCAGCAGCCGACTCAACAATGAGCAGTTCTTC
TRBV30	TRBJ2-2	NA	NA	CAWDHTGELFF	TGTGCCTGGGATCACACCGGGGAGCTGTTTTTT
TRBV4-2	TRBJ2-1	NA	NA	CASSQGIAEGGGEQFF	TGTGCCAGCAGCCAAGGGATAGCGGAGGGAGGGGGTGAGCAGTTCTTC
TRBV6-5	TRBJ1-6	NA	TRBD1	CASSSPTGANSPLHF	TGTGCCAGCAGTTCACCGACAGGGGCTAATTCACCCCTCCACTTT
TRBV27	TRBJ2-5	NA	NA	CASSLGTYGGLKETQYF	TGTGCCAGCAGTTTAGGGACCTACGGGGGGCTAAAGGAGACCCAGTACTTC
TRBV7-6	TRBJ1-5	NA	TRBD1	CASSLGQGNQPQHF	TGTGCCAGCAGCTTGGGACAGGGAAATCAGCCCCAGCATTTT
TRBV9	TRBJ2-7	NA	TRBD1	CASSPRTGGSLEQYF	TGTGCCAGCAGCCCTCGGACAGGGGGATCCCTCGAGCAGTACTTC
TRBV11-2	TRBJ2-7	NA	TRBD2	CASTPWGGTYEQYF	TGTGCCAGCACCCCATGGGGGGGTACCTACGAGCAGTACTTC
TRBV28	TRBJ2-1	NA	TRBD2	CASSPNSGGLSYGQFF	TGTGCCAGCAGTCCCAATAGCGGGGGGCTATCTTATGGGCAGTTCTTC
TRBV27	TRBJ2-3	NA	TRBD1	CASSLDRVPGQGSDTQYF	TGTGCCAGCAGTTTGGACCGGGTACCGGGACAGGGATCCGATACGCAGTATTTT
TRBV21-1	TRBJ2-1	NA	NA	CASKRVYNEQFF	TGTGCCAGCAAGAGAGTCTACAATGAGCAGTTCTTC
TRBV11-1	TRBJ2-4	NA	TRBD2	CASRPNAGVAKNIQYF	TGTGCCAGCAGACCGAACGCGGGGGTAGCCAAAAACATTCAGTACTTC
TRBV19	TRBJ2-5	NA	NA	CASSIDLLYQETQYF	TGTGCCAGTAGTATAGATCTCCTGTACCAAGAGACCCAGTACTTC
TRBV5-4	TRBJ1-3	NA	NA	CASSLGGDRSGNTIYF	TGTGCCAGCAGCTTGGGGGGGGACCGCTCTGGAAACACCATATATTTT
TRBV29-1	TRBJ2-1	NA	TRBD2	CSALAGGLLNEQFF	TGCAGCGCCTTAGCGGGGGGGCTCCTCAATGAGCAGTTCTTC
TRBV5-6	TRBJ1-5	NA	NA	CASSTGTPNQPQHF	TGTGCCAGCAGCACCGGGACCCCCAATCAGCCCCAGCATTTT
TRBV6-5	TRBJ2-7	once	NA	CASSVGQYEQYF	TGTGCCAGCAGTGTCGGCCAATACGAGCAGTACTTC
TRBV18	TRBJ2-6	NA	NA	CASSREAGAGANVLTF	TGTGCCAGCTCACGTGAAGCAGGGGCTGGGGCCAACGTCCTGACTTTC
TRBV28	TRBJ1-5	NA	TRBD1	CAGKTGTGGQPQHF	TGTGCCGGGAAGACCGGGACAGGTGGACAGCCCCAGCATTTT
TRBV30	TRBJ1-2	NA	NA	CAWSVLGRSYGYTF	TGTGCCTGGAGTGTACTGGGCAGGTCGTATGGCTACACCTTC